A single count supports the clone carrying this T cell receptor (beta chain). This sample was included in a study of T cell changes during pregnancy in multiple sclerosis. Repertoires were generated with immunoSEQ multiplex PCR, while TCRdb's copy carries only in-frame clones and drops some. The sample records some 40,000 clones, 93% being singletons. The CDR3 has 15 amino acids. Germline values: CDR1 SGHNT, CDR2 YYREEE (reference sequence). J lost 3 bases, V lost 4 bases, and 9 bases had no gene match. V usage is TRBV5-4 and J usage is TRBJ2-5, with 7 nucleotides matching TRBD1. The clonotype was recovered from a female donor with multiple sclerosis, enrolled in a pregnancy study. This sample comprised CD4+ T cells from peripheral blood mononuclear cells, obtained in the first trimester of pregnancy. CDR3 in amino acids: CASSPPPGQEETQYF. The CDR3 nucleotides are TGTGCCAGCAGCCCCCCGCCTGGACAGGAAGAGACCCAGTACTTC.